This TCR beta chain is from a study of blood T cell repertoires in COVID-19. Per the study methods: Estimated nucleated cell counts came from reference gene primer amplification. Generated by immunoSEQ multiplex PCR, the TCRdb table keeps only in-frame clones and is missing some. V, J and clone size reflect that table, while D and trimming were determined from the DNA. The sample consists of approximately 200,000 clones, 80% of them appearing once. The CDR3 has 14 residues. V was pared by 1 base and J by 0 bases, with 6 bases between. The germline V gene encodes CDR1 SGHRS and CDR2 YFSETQ. V usage is TRBV5-1 and J usage is TRBJ2-3, with D unclear. This TCR was recovered from a woman between 40 and 50 years old with acute COVID-19. The sample was PBMCs or T cells enriched from blood (not recorded which). CDR3 sequence: CASSLLSSTDTQYF. DNA for the CDR3: TGCGCCAGCAGCTTGCTGTCTAGCACAGATACGCAGTATTTT. The variable domain in full, with the rest retrieved from reference TRBV5-1 and TRBJ2-3, is KAGVTQTPRYLIKTRGQQVTLSCSPISGHRSVSWYQQTPGQGLQFLFEYFSETQRNKGNFPGRFSGRQFSNSRSEMNVSTLELGDSALYLCASSLLSSTDTQYFGPGTRLTVL.